What follows is one T cell receptor (beta chain) and its context. The antigen is undetermined. The CDR3 has 13 residues. Germline loops: CDR1 SGHTA, CDR2 FQGNSA. J gave up 8 bases and V 1 base, and 4 bases lay outside the gene matches. The table came from immunoSEQ multiplex PCR; TCRdb's copy has only in-frame clones and leaves some out. The data contain approximately 150,000 clones, roughly 90% of them singletons. This specimen comes from a study of T cell responses to AZD1222 COVID-19 vaccine. Overall study results and limits: Spike-specific TCR breadth rose after two AZD1222 doses, and depth rose as well. Clonal diversity was possibly underestimated; the donors were predominantly white British and more often female.

The TCR sequence derives from an adult in good health. The chain joins TRBV7-2 to TRBJ1-1; TRBD1 matches 7 bases. This specimen was peripheral blood, taken on day 0 of AZD1222 vaccination. CDR3 sequence reads: CASSLGRQGEAFF. As DNA, the CDR3 is TGTGCCAGCAGCTTAGGTAGACAGGGCGAAGCTTTCTTT.